This T cell receptor beta chain was profiled in a study of cytomegalovirus exposure and HLA in healthy donors. Whole-study context: From some 190 million T cells, an earlier analysis saw 90 million to 130 million unique TCR beta sequences. An early data release held some 85 million unique TCRs from HLA-typed donors.

The CDR3 spans 16 residues. V dropped 3 bases and J dropped 1; count of bases not matched to a gene: 6. The V gene's germline CDR1 is MGHRA and CDR2 YSYEKL. 60 Vbeta and 13 Jbeta primers were used in PCR. Measured with immunoSEQ multiplex PCR; TCRdb has only the in-frame clones, and not every one. The profile covers under 200,000 clones, with roughly 85% appearing a single time and approximately 2.4% taken by the ten largest. Worth noting for this clone: Antigen specificity is unknown.

General observations from the study: Most likely, a cluster of highly shared sequence variants arose as a sequencing artifact.

The sequencing sample was made of PBMCs. The chain recombines TRBV4-1 with TRBJ2-3; TRBD1 agrees at 8 bases. The receptor was derived from a woman in her forties or fifties in good health and CMV-seronegative. CDR3 loop: CASSQARGQGTDTQYF. In DNA form, the CDR3 reads TGCGCCAGCAGCCAGGCCAGGGGGCAGGGCACAGATACGCAGTATTTT.